Below, 24 T cell receptor beta chains from the same sample are listed, as sequenced in a study of PD-1 blockade in classical Hodgkin lymphoma. The method was immunoSEQ multiplex PCR; TCRdb's version includes in-frame clones alone and lacks a portion of them. The data show 25,000 to 30,000 clones, 70% to 85% seen once. As to time point: cycle 4 day 1 (C4D1), after 5 to 7 weeks of nivolumab. Each of the patients experienced relapse following autologous stem cell transplantation, and their brentuximab vedotin exposure differed. Magnetic negative selection was used to purify CD4+ T cells from PBMCs that had been thawed. The sample here was CD4+ T cells from blood, taken before the fourth cycle of nivolumab. These receptors all stem from a human donor with classical Hodgkin lymphoma.

This clone was detected only a few times. The chain is built from TRBV12-5 and TRBJ1-5, with 9 bases identical to TRBD1. CDR3 size: 18 residues. With V trimmed by 3 bases and J by 1 base, 10 bases remained unmatched. Germline V gives CDR1 LGHNT, CDR2 FRNRAP. The CDR3 region is CASGFTQGALESNQPQHF. The DNA of the CDR3 is TGTGCTAGTGGTTTTACACAGGGGGCCCTGGAAAGCAATCAGCCCCAGCATTTT.

The V and J genes are TRBV20-1 and TRBJ2-7, with D hard to call. Deletions cut 2 bases from V and 2 bases from J, with 4 bases between. Germline V lookup: CDR1 DFQATT, CDR2 SNEGSKA (reference sequence). CDR3 length equals 11 residues. The CDR3 DNA reads TGCAGTGCTAGACACACCTACGAGCAGTACTTC. Translating it yields CSARHTYEQYF.

The genes are TRBV9 and TRBJ2-7, with TRBD1 matching 8 bases. Losses at the gene ends were 4 bases for V and 4 bases for J; bases not matched to a gene: 10. This CDR3 has 15 amino acids. The germline V gene encodes CDR1 SGDLS and CDR2 YYNGEE. CDR3 nucleotides: TGTGCCAGCAGCCCGAACGGACAGGGTGTTTACGAGCAGTACTTC. Translation gives CASSPNGQGVYEQYF.

The gene calls are TRBV9 and TRBJ2-3, with D unresolved. V shed 0 bases and J shed 0 bases, with 8 bases lying between them. This CDR3 comprises 15 residues. Germline V CDR1 and CDR2: SGDLS, YYNGEE. Here the CDR3 reads CASSVDGVSTDTQYF. DNA for the CDR3: TGTGCCAGCAGCGTAGATGGGGTTAGCACAGATACGCAGTATTTT.

The sample holds one count of this clone. The chain carries TRBV29-1 and TRBJ2-3, with D uncertain. The CDR3 extends over 15 amino acids. The germline V and J ends were trimmed by 0 bases and 4 bases, with 14 bases remaining between them. Germline V gene lookup returns CDR1 SQVTM and CDR2 ANQGSEA. CDR3 loop: CSVEDRTALPDTQYF. In DNA form, the CDR3 reads TGCAGCGTTGAAGACAGAACAGCGTTGCCAGATACGCAGTATTTT.

The chain employs TRBV20-1 and TRBJ2-4; the match to TRBD1 covers 8 bases. The trim removed 6 bases at V and 15 bases at J, leaving 10 bases unmatched. Germline lookup yields CDR1 DFQATT and CDR2 SNEGSKA (reference sequence). This CDR3 region has 11 residues. CDR3 sequence reads: CSAMDRERLYF. The CDR3 region has the DNA TGCAGTGCCATGGACAGGGAGCGTTTGTACTTC.

This chain links TRBV18 with TRBJ2-7; TRBD1 aligns across 9 bases. Germline V lookup: CDR1 KGHSH, CDR2 LQKENI. J gave up 4 bases and V 1 base, and 2 bases lay outside the gene matches. This CDR3 region has 14 residues. Written as DNA, the CDR3 is TGTGCCAGCTCACCACGGACAGGGGCGTACGAGCAGTACTTC. This codes for CASSPRTGAYEQYF. Combining the CDR3 with reference TRBV18 and TRBJ2-7 gives the whole variable domain NAGVMQNPRHLVRRRGQEARLRCSPMKGHSHVYWYRQLPEEGLKFMVYLQKENIIDESGMPKERFSAEFPKEGPSILRIQQVVRGDSAAYFCASSPRTGAYEQYFGPGTRLTVT.

The rearrangement links TRBV5-1 to TRBJ2-1; D tentatively reads TRBD1 or TRBD2 (5 bases each). Trimming removed 0 bases at V and 0 bases at J, with 10 bases between. Per germline, CDR1 SGHRS and CDR2 YFSETQ. The CDR3 extends over 16 amino acids. The CDR3 sequence: CASSLAGLSSYNEQFF. CDR3 DNA: TGCGCCAGCAGCTTGGCGGGGCTCAGCTCCTACAATGAGCAGTTCTTC.

This chain links TRBV18 with TRBJ1-6; 9 nucleotides match TRBD1. V lost 5 bases to trimming and J lost 8 bases; unmatched junction nucleotides: 4. There are 14 residues in the CDR3. The V gene's germline CDR1 is KGHSH and CDR2 LQKENI. CDR3 region: CASSEDRGDSPLHF. The DNA for the CDR3 is TGTGCCAGCTCAGAGGACAGGGGAGATTCACCCCTCCACTTT.

The chain combines TRBV5-4 with TRBJ2-3; possible D gene TRBD2, 5 bases. CDR1 and CDR2 from the germline V gene are SGHNT and YYREEE (reference sequence). V gave up 4 bases and J gave up 0 bases, with 15 bases separating them. CDR3 length equals 16 residues. CDR3 sequence: CASSLSPSWSTDTQYF. In nucleotides, the CDR3 is TGTGCCAGCAGCCTAAGTCCTAGCTGGAGCACAGATACGCAGTATTTT.

The V gene is TRBV7-9, the J gene TRBJ2-5; 7 bases agree with TRBD1. In germline, CDR1 is SEHNR, CDR2 FQNEAQ (reference sequence). Trimming at V came to 0 bases and at J to 2 bases, leaving 3 bases not matched to a gene. The CDR3 has 15 residues. The CDR3 region has the DNA TGTGCCAGCAGCTTAGCCTGGGACAGTCAAGAGACCCAGTACTTC. Its protein is CASSLAWDSQETQYF.

This rearrangement joins TRBV7-9 to TRBJ1-1; D possibly corresponds to TRBD1 (5 bases). Trimming left V 5 bases short and J 1 base short, with 11 bases between. Germline CDR1 and CDR2: SEHNR and FQNEAQ (reference sequence). CDR3 length: 14 amino acids. CDR3 DNA sequence: TGTGCCAGCAGCCTACGGAGGGGGAACACTGAAGCTTTCTTT. Translated: CASSLRRGNTEAFF. Together with reference TRBV7-9 and TRBJ1-1, the CDR3 gives the full variable domain: DTGVSQNPRHKITKRGQNVTFRCDPISEHNRLYWYRQTLGQGPEFLTYFQNEAQLEKSRLLSDRFSAERPKGSFSTLEIQRTEQGDSAMYLCASSLRRGNTEAFFGQGTRLTVV.

The J gene is TRBJ2-7, the V gene TRBV10-3, with 12 positions matching TRBD1. Trimming removed 5 bases from V and 4 bases from J; junction bases left unmatched: 3. The CDR3 contains 14 residues. CDR1 and CDR2 from the germline V gene are ENHRY and SYGVKD. DNA of the CDR3: TGTGCCATCAGTCAGGGACAGGGGGCTTACGAGCAGTACTTC. This sequence encodes CAISQGQGAYEQYF.

This clone occurred a few times. This chain uses TRBV6-1 with TRBJ1-2; the D gene is possibly TRBD1 (5 bases). Germline assignment: CDR1 MNHNS and CDR2 SASEGT. This CDR3 comprises 15 residues. V lost 3 bases, J lost 4 bases, and 15 bases lay in between. The DNA for the CDR3 is TGTGCCAGCAGTGAGCGGGACGCCCTTTTCTATGGCTACACCTTC. Encoded protein: CASSERDALFYGYTF.

V is TRBV23-1 and J is TRBJ1-2; a weak D match, TRBD1 (6 bases). TRBV23-1 is flagged as an ORF with uncertain function. This CDR3 spans 15 amino acids. V gave up 3 bases and J gave up 4 bases, with 15 bases separating them. This chain's CDR3 is CASSHLKQGCYGYTF. Here the CDR3 DNA reads TGCGCCAGCAGTCACCTGAAACAGGGTTGCTATGGCTACACCTTC.

A single count supports this clone. This rearrangement joins TRBV28 to TRBJ1-5; no firm D call. In germline, CDR1 is MDHEN, CDR2 SYDVKM. V gave up 6 bases and J gave up 6 bases, with 15 bases separating them. This CDR3 has 14 residues. The chain's CDR3 is CASSISGIGQPQHF. CDR3 sequence (DNA): TGTGCCAGCAGCATTTCGGGAATTGGTCAGCCCCAGCATTTT.

The chain carries TRBV7-3 and TRBJ2-7; TRBD2 aligns across 10 bases. The junction had 8 bases not matched to a gene; V was cut back by 0 bases and J by 0 bases. The germline V gene has CDR1 SGHTA and CDR2 FQGTGA. This CDR3 has 18 amino acids. CDR3 nucleotides: TGTGCCAGCAGCTTAACAGGGCGCCTAGCGGGAGACTCCTACGAGCAGTACTTC. The encoded protein is CASSLTGRLAGDSYEQYF.

V is TRBV5-5 and J is TRBJ1-4, with TRBD1 as a possible D gene (6 bases). V dropped 4 bases and J dropped 8 bases, with 9 bases sitting between them. The CDR3 runs 12 residues. Germline lookup yields CDR1 SGHKS and CDR2 YYEKEE (reference sequence). The CDR3 loop reads CASSRGLEKLFF. As DNA, the CDR3 is TGTGCCAGCAGCCGGGGGCTAGAAAAACTGTTTTTT. Looking up the rest from reference TRBV5-5 and TRBJ1-4 gives the full variable domain: DAGVTQSPTHLIKTRGQQVTLRCSPISGHKSVSWYQQVLGQGPQFIFQYYEKEERGRGNFPDRFSARQFPNYSSELNVNALLLGDSALYLCASSRGLEKLFFGSGTQLSVL.

This clone was picked up a small number of times. The chain couples TRBV10-1 to TRBJ2-1; TRBD2 agrees at 13 bases. The CDR3 sequence is 17 residues long. J gave up 8 bases and V 6 bases, and 13 bases lay outside the gene matches. Germline assignment: CDR1 WNHNN and CDR2 SYGVQD (reference sequence). The CDR3 is CASSPPPGLAGDYEQFF. DNA for the CDR3: TGCGCCAGCAGCCCCCCACCCGGACTAGCGGGAGATTATGAGCAGTTCTTC.

V usage is TRBV5-4 and J usage is TRBJ2-5, with unresolved D. Trimming removed 4 bases at V and 5 bases at J, with 12 bases between. This CDR3 is built from 13 residues. Looked up from germline, CDR1 is SGHNT and CDR2 is YYREEE (reference sequence). CDR3 amino acids: CASSHTNSETQYF. CDR3 bases: TGTGCCAGCAGCCATACTAACTCGGAGACCCAGTACTTC.

This clone occurred a few times. The chain carries TRBV27 and TRBJ2-7; D is unclear. Deletions cut 5 bases from V and 1 base from J, with 12 bases between. CDR3 length equals 14 residues. Germline V lookup: CDR1 MNHEY, CDR2 SMNVEV (reference sequence). The CDR3 is CASSLQGISYEQYF. The CDR3 nucleotides read TGTGCCAGCAGTCTGCAAGGGATTTCCTACGAGCAGTACTTC.

The chain couples TRBV7-9 to TRBJ1-3; D might be TRBD1 (5 bases). V was trimmed by 1 base and J by 4 bases, leaving 5 bases between them. This CDR3 comprises 13 residues. In germline, CDR1 is SEHNR, CDR2 FQNEAQ (reference sequence). The CDR3 bases are TGTGCCAGCAGCTTAGGGGGGGGAAACACCATATATTTT. Protein product: CASSLGGGNTIYF.

The chain couples TRBV9 to TRBJ2-3; either TRBD1 or TRBD2 may fit D (6 bases each). Trimming took off 6 bases at V and 0 bases at J, with 11 bases between the two ends. CDR3 length: 14 amino acids. Germline V gene lookup returns CDR1 SGDLS and CDR2 YYNGEE. In DNA, the CDR3 is TGTGCCAGCACGAGGGGGGCTAGCACAGATACGCAGTATTTT. Protein product: CASTRGASTDTQYF.

This chain uses TRBV2 with TRBJ2-7; the D gene could be TRBD1 or TRBD2 (5 bases each). CDR1 SNHLY and CDR2 FYNNEI come from the germline V gene. The germline V and J ends were trimmed by 6 bases and 2 bases, with 14 bases remaining between them. The CDR3 is 14 residues long. In DNA form, the CDR3 reads TGTGCCAGCAGACCTTCCGGGACGGCCTACGAGCAGTACTTC. It translates to CASRPSGTAYEQYF.